This T cell receptor (beta chain) stems from a study of cytomegalovirus exposure and HLA in healthy donors. Concerning this clone: The antigen is not known.

Germline CDR1 is LNHDA and CDR2 is SQIVND (reference sequence). This CDR3 region has 15 residues. Trimming removed 0 bases at V and 0 bases at J, with 3 bases between. Findings of the study overall: Later on, a genetic analysis was performed. It linked a missense variant in DCLRE1C with V- and J-gene trimming of TCR beta.

The PCR employed 60 Vbeta primers together with 13 Jbeta primers. Sequencing was performed with immunoSEQ multiplex PCR; in TCRdb, only in-frame clones are kept and a portion is missing. The sample lists some 180,000 clones; around 81% were seen once. The source material was PBMCs. The TCR originated in a man aged 30 to 45 in good health and CMV-seronegative. The chain joins TRBV19 to TRBJ2-6; the D is unclear. CDR3: CASSIDGSGANVLTF. DNA for the CDR3: TGTGCCAGTAGTATAGACGGCTCTGGGGCCAACGTCCTGACTTTC. The complete variable domain, with remaining parts taken from reference TRBV19 and TRBJ2-6, reads DGGITQSPKYLFRKEGQNVTLSCEQNLNHDAMYWYRQDPGQGLRLIYYSQIVNDFQKGDIAEGYSVSREKKESFPLTVTSAQKNPTAFYLCASSIDGSGANVLTFGAGSRLTVL.